This T cell receptor (beta chain) is drawn from a study of T cell repertoires in cytomegalovirus infection. Study information: TCR beta signatures that were public indicated CMV infection and matching HLA type. Study results and limitations: There were carriers of CMV plus the relevant HLA, and cumulative public TCR beta family frequency identified them. The study found HLA-C-restricted CMV-specific TCR beta clonotypes dominating the ex vivo response.

This clonotype has more than one count but fewer than ten. Antigen unknown. Germline V gene data show CDR1 as SGHVS and CDR2 as FQNEAQ. This CDR3 has 18 amino acids. Trimming pared 2 bases from V and 7 bases from J, leaving 24 bases between. TCRdb recomputed calls from the reads with MiXCR, one row per CDR3 protein. The table shows 350,000 to 550,000 distinct CDR3 sequences, with approximately 32% occurring only once. The sequence was collected from a human donor in good health (CMV status not recorded). Some clones in this sample may be carry-over from other donors' samples. Sequencing was performed on PBMCs. V is TRBV7-8 and J is TRBJ2-1; D may be TRBD1 or TRBD2 (6 bases each). CDR3 in amino acids: CASSLLARALGGWNEQFF. CDR3 coding DNA: TGTGCCAGCAGCTTATTGGCAAGGGCCTTGGGGGGCTGGAATGAGCAGTTCTTC.